What follows are 25 T cell receptor beta chains derived from one specimen sequenced in a study of T cells in Graves' hyperthyroidism and ophthalmopathy (dated by TCRdb to between 2018 and 2021). Library prep was done by multiplex PCR. TCRdb records Illumina HiSeq 2000 as the sequencer. TCR beta CDR3 regions were amplified from RNA transcripts. The first round of RT-PCR for the TCR CDR3 was performed with the HTBI primer set and the Qiagen OneStep RT-PCR kit. TCRdb redid the processing of the public reads, applying fastp at Q25 and MiXCR, and retained in-frame beta chains. Every CDR3 protein is listed once, alongside the most common genes and DNA of its rows. The sample yields about half a million distinct CDR3 sequences; 22% were counted once. The top ten clones comprise under 55% of the sample. The source material was blood. The receptors were gathered from a woman aged 65 to 85 with Graves' ophthalmopathy.

This chain joins TRBV20-1 and TRBJ2-1; D may be TRBD2 (6 bases). V shed 3 bases and J shed 4 bases, with 13 bases lying between them. Germline V gene data show CDR1 as DFQATT and CDR2 as SNEGSKA (reference sequence). This CDR3 is 14 amino acids long. CDR3 sequence reads: CSARKRVTYNEQFF. CDR3 DNA: TGCAGTGCTAGGAAGCGGGTTACATACAATGAGCAGTTCTTC.

The chain joins TRBV6-2 or TRBV6-3 to TRBJ1-4, with 7 nucleotides matching TRBD1. Germline CDR1 and CDR2: MNHEY and SVGEGT. After removal of 8 bases from V and 8 bases from J, the junction contained 17 bases not matched to a gene. This CDR3 contains 16 residues. The CDR3 sequence is CASGTEGAFFREKLFF. The CDR3 coding sequence is TGTGCCAGCGGAACGGAGGGGGCTTTCTTTCGAGAAAAACTGTTTTTT.

This chain joins TRBV7-2 and TRBJ2-1; TRBD2 is a possible D gene (6 bases). The CDR3 is 14 amino acids. V lost 7 bases and J lost 0, with 10 bases in between. Germline V gene data show CDR1 as SGHTA and CDR2 as FQGNSA. The CDR3 region is CASIIGGSYNEQFF. The CDR3 coding sequence is TGTGCCAGCATCATCGGGGGCTCCTACAATGAGCAGTTCTTC.

This chain connects TRBV6-2 or TRBV6-3 to TRBJ1-5; 9 bases align to TRBD1. Germline lookup yields CDR1 MNHEY and CDR2 SVGEGT. The CDR3 is 16 residues long. Unmatched junction bases numbered 8, after V lost 1 base and J lost 7 bases. This CDR3 is CASSYWAGQGKQPQHF. The CDR3 nucleotides read TGTGCCAGCAGTTACTGGGCGGGACAGGGTAAACAGCCCCAGCATTTT.

V gene TRBV28 combines with J gene TRBJ2-7, with D unclear. The V gene lost 1 base and the J gene lost 4 bases, with 17 bases spanning the gap. CDR1 MDHEN and CDR2 SYDVKM come from the germline V gene. The CDR3 contains 16 residues. As DNA, the CDR3 is TGTGCCAGCAGTTTATACCAACCCCTGGCCAGATACGAGCAGTACTTC. Residues: CASSLYQPLARYEQYF.

This clonotype was picked up a small number of times. The gene calls are TRBV3-1 and TRBJ2-7; 8 nucleotides line up with TRBD1. The V segment lost 3 bases and the J segment 5 bases; nucleotides outside the gene matches: 9. This CDR3 spans 15 amino acids. Looked up from germline, CDR1 is LGHDT and CDR2 is YNNKEL (reference sequence). The CDR3 DNA follows: TGTGCCAGCAGCCAGGGTTGGACAGGGAGGAACGAGCAGTACTTC. Protein sequence: CASSQGWTGRNEQYF.

This clonotype was seen only a few times. The gene calls are TRBV6-1 and TRBJ2-7, with D maybe TRBD2 (6 bases). CDR1 and CDR2 (germline): MNHNS, SASEGT. The V end lost 7 bases, the J end lost 4 bases, and 17 bases lay between the germline ends. CDR3 length: 14 residues. The CDR3 loop reads CASTQEGSRYEQYF. The CDR3 DNA sequence: TGTGCCAGCACCCAGGAGGGCTCTAGATACGAGCAGTACTTC.

In this sample, this clonotype turned up many times. The chain carries TRBV3-1 and TRBJ1-1; D perhaps matches TRBD1 (5 bases). Germline V gene lookup returns CDR1 LGHDT and CDR2 YNNKEL (reference sequence). Trimming pared 0 bases from V and 9 bases from J, leaving 14 bases between. The CDR3 has 14 amino acids. CDR3 sequence reads: CASSQDPQGWKAFF. The CDR3 DNA reads as TGTGCCAGCAGCCAAGATCCCCAGGGTTGGAAAGCTTTCTTT.

V usage is TRBV9 and J usage is TRBJ2-1; D is possibly TRBD1 or TRBD2 (5 bases each). Deletions cut 3 bases from V and 4 bases from J, with 17 bases between. Germline V gene lookup returns CDR1 SGDLS and CDR2 YYNGEE. This CDR3 is 16 amino acids long. The CDR3 is CASSDRDRFSYNEQFF. DNA of the CDR3: TGTGCCAGCAGCGACCGGGACCGATTCTCTTACAATGAGCAGTTCTTC.

This clonotype was seen many times. This rearrangement joins TRBV28 to TRBJ2-2; TRBD2 aligns across 7 bases. V trimming: 7 bases; J trimming: 9 bases; junction bases outside the gene matches: 11. There are 14 residues in the CDR3. Germline CDR1 is MDHEN and CDR2 is SYDVKM. The chain's CDR3 is CASTLAGVNRELFF. Here the CDR3 DNA reads TGTGCCAGCACCCTCGCGGGGGTAAACCGGGAGCTGTTTTTT.

V is TRBV9 and J is TRBJ2-5; D uncertain. Per the germline V gene, CDR1 is SGDLS and CDR2 is YYNGEE. V lost 3 bases, J lost 5 bases, and 11 bases lay in between. The CDR3 runs to 13 residues. The CDR3 region has the DNA TGTGCCAGCAGCGAGGGCCGATTGGAGACCCAGTACTTC. It encodes CASSEGRLETQYF.

This clonotype was counted a few times. The chain employs TRBV5-6 and TRBJ1-2; the D is unclear. The V end was cut by 4 bases, the J end by 6 bases, with 19 bases between. The V gene's germline CDR1 is SGHDT and CDR2 YYEEEE. This CDR3 comprises 15 residues. The CDR3 DNA follows: TGTGCCAGCAGCCTCCGACCACCCACCGTAAATGGCTACACCTTC. Translation: CASSLRPPTVNGYTF.

This chain connects TRBV19 to TRBJ1-1; TRBD1 aligns across 8 bases. Germline V lookup: CDR1 LNHDA, CDR2 SQIVND (reference sequence). Trimming at V came to 7 bases and at J to 5 bases, leaving 6 bases not matched to a gene. This CDR3 has 13 amino acids. The CDR3 loop reads CASTLTGETEAFF. CDR3 coding DNA: TGTGCCAGTACCTTGACAGGGGAGACTGAAGCTTTCTTT.

This clonotype was detected only a few times. The gene calls are TRBV6-1 and TRBJ2-3, with TRBD2 identical over 11 bases. The CDR3 is 19 amino acids. Trimming removed 3 bases from V and 2 bases from J; junction bases left unmatched: 13. Germline assignment: CDR1 MNHNS and CDR2 SASEGT. The CDR3 DNA reads as TGTGCCAGCAGTGAGTCCCTAGCGGGAGGCGTGGGGACCACAGATACGCAGTATTTT. Translation: CASSESLAGGVGTTDTQYF.

V and J are TRBV9 and TRBJ1-5, with 12 bases aligning to TRBD1. This CDR3 region has 16 residues. Losses at the gene ends were 4 bases for V and 3 bases for J; bases not matched to a gene: 5. The V gene's germline CDR1 is SGDLS and CDR2 YYNGEE. The CDR3 DNA follows: TGTGCCAGCAGCTTCGGGACAGGGGGCTCCAATCAGCCCCAGCATTTT. Amino acid sequence: CASSFGTGGSNQPQHF.

This clonotype appeared many times. The chain links TRBV7-8 to TRBJ1-1; D might be TRBD1 (6 bases). The CDR3 contains 13 residues. V was shortened by 2 bases and J by 7 bases, with 11 bases between the two germline ends. Germline V CDR1 and CDR2: SGHVS, FQNEAQ. The CDR3 region has the DNA TGTGCCAGCAGCTTAATTACACAGGGTGAAGCTTTCTTT. It encodes CASSLITQGEAFF.

Notes on this clonotype: The CDR3 ends on some other residue instead of the conserved phenylalanine or tryptophan, so this is likely a read error. The rearrangement uses TRBV3-1 and TRBJ2-3, with 9 bases lining up with TRBD2. From germline, CDR1 is LGHDT and CDR2 YNNKEL (reference sequence). V trimming: 3 bases; J trimming: 1 base; junction bases outside the gene matches: 5. The CDR3 has 16 amino acids. CDR3 sequence: CASSHRTSGRTDTQYS. The CDR3, as DNA: TGTGCCAGCAGCCATAGAACTAGCGGGCGCACAGATACGCAGTATTCT.

The chain couples TRBV10-3 to TRBJ2-7; 8 bases line up with TRBD1. Losses at the gene ends were 3 bases for V and 4 bases for J; bases not matched to a gene: 8. The length of the CDR3 is 15 residues. The germline V gene encodes CDR1 ENHRY and CDR2 SYGVKD. This chain's CDR3 is CAISDKGQGAYEQYF. In nucleotides, the CDR3 is TGTGCCATCAGTGATAAAGGGCAGGGGGCTTACGAGCAGTACTTC.

There are many counts of this clonotype. CDR3 nucleotides: TGTGCCAGCAGTTTAGAGGGGGCTTGGAATCAGCCCCAGCATTTT. It specifies CASSLEGAWNQPQHF. The chain recombines TRBV12-3 or TRBV12-4 with TRBJ1-5; 7 bases fit TRBD1. The trim removed 1 base at V and 4 bases at J, leaving 4 bases unmatched. There are 15 residues in the CDR3.

This clonotype was seen more than once but under ten times. The J gene is TRBJ2-3, the V gene TRBV11-3, with D possibly matching TRBD2 (6 bases). Trimming cost V 10 bases and J 0 bases, with 17 bases left between them. The CDR3 covers 15 residues. Germline CDR1 and CDR2: SGHNT and YENEEA. The CDR3 DNA sequence: TGTGCCATCGAGGAGGGGAGGACTAGCACAGATACGCAGTATTTT. This translates into CAIEEGRTSTDTQYF. The full variable domain, its missing parts supplied by reference TRBV11-3 and TRBJ2-3, is EAGVVQSPRYKIIEKKQPVAFWCNPISGHNTLYWYLQNLGQGPELLIRYENEEAVDDSQLPKDRFSAERLKGVDSTLKIQPAELGDSAVYLCAIEEGRTSTDTQYFGPGTRLTVL.

This clonotype was detected a few times. The chain recombines TRBV9 with TRBJ2-2; D is uncertain. From germline, CDR1 is SGDLS and CDR2 YYNGEE. CDR3 length equals 13 residues. V gave up 0 bases and J gave up 9 bases, with 9 bases separating them. As DNA, the CDR3 is TGTGCCAGCAGCGTAGGCCCCAGCAGGGAGCTGTTTTTT. Translated, it gives CASSVGPSRELFF.

The sample holds many counts of this clonotype. This rearrangement joins TRBV28 to TRBJ1-5; D call uncertain. Germline CDR1 reads MDHEN; CDR2 reads SYDVKM. V gave up 6 bases and J gave up 11 bases, with 23 bases separating them. The CDR3 runs to 15 residues. CDR3 residues: CASSPPSGGSVAQHF. CDR3 coding DNA: TGTGCCAGCAGCCCACCCTCAGGAGGAAGTGTGGCCCAGCATTTT. Complete variable domain (other parts from reference TRBV28 and TRBJ1-5): DVKVTQSSRYLVKRTGEKVFLECVQDMDHENMFWYRQDPGLGLRLIYFSYDVKMKEKGDIPEGYSVSREKKERFSLILESASTNQTSMYLCASSPPSGGSVAQHFGDGTRLSIL.

The genes are TRBV29-1 and TRBJ1-2; D unresolved. V was trimmed by 3 bases and J by 1 base, leaving 6 bases between them. This CDR3 is 12 amino acids long. CDR1 and CDR2 from the germline V gene are SQVTM and ANQGSEA. CDR3 in amino acids: CSVEENNYGYTF. In DNA, the CDR3 is TGCAGCGTTGAGGAAAATAACTATGGCTACACCTTC.

The V gene is TRBV12-3 or TRBV12-4, the J gene TRBJ2-1, with D perhaps TRBD1 or TRBD2 (5 bases each). Trimming took off 4 bases at V and 4 bases at J, with 14 bases between the two ends. The CDR3 spans 15 residues. The chain's CDR3 is CASSSLGGSYNEQFF. The CDR3 DNA reads TGTGCCAGCAGTTCGCTTGGGGGTTCGTACAATGAGCAGTTCTTC.

J is TRBJ1-1 and V is TRBV12-5; D is unresolved. Trimming took off 1 base at V and 0 bases at J, with 9 bases between the two ends. CDR1 and CDR2 (germline): LGHNT, FRNRAP. The CDR3 sequence is 15 residues long. The CDR3 sequence: CASGLAGLMNTEAFF. The CDR3 nucleotides are TGTGCTAGTGGTTTGGCAGGATTAATGAACACTGAAGCTTTCTTT.